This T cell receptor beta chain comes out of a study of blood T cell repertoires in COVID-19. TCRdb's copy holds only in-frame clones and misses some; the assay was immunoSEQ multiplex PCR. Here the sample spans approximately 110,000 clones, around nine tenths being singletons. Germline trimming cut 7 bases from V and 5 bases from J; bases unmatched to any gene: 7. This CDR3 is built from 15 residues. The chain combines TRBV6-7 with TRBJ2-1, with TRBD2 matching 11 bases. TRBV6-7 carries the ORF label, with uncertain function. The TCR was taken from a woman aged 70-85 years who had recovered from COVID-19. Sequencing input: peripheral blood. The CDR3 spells CASILGTSGDNEQFF. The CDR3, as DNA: TGTGCCAGCATCCTAGGGACTAGCGGCGACAATGAGCAGTTCTTC.